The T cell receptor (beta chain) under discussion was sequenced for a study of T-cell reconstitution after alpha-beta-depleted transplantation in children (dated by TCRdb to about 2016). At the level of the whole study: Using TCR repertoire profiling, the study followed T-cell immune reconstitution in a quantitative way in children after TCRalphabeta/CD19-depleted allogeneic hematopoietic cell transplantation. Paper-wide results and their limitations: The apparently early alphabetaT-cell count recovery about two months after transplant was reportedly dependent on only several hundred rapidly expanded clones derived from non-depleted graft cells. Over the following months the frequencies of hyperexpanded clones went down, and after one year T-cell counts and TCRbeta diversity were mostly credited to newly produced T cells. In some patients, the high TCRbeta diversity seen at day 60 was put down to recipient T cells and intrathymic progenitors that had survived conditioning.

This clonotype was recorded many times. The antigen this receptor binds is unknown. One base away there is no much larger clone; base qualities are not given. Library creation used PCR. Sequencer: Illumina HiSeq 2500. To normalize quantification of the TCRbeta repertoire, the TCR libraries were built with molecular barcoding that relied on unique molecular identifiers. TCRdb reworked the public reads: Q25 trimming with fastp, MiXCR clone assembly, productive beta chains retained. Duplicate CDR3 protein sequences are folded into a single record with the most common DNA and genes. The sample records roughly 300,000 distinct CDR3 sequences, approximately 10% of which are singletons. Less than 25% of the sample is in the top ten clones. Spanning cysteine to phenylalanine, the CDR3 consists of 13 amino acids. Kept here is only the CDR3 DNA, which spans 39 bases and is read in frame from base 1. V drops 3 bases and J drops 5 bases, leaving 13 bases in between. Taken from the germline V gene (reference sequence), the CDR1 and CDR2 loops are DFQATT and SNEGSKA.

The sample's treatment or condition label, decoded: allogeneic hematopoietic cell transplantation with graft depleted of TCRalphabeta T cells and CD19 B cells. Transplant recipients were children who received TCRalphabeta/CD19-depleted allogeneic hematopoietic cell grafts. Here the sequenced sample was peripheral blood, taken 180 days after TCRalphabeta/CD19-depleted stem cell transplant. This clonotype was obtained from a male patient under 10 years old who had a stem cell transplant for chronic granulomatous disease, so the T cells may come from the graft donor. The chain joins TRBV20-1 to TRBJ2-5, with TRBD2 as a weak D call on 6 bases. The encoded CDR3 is CSARGGYLETQYF. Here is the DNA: TGCAGTGCTAGGGGGGGATATTTGGAGACCCAGTACTTC.